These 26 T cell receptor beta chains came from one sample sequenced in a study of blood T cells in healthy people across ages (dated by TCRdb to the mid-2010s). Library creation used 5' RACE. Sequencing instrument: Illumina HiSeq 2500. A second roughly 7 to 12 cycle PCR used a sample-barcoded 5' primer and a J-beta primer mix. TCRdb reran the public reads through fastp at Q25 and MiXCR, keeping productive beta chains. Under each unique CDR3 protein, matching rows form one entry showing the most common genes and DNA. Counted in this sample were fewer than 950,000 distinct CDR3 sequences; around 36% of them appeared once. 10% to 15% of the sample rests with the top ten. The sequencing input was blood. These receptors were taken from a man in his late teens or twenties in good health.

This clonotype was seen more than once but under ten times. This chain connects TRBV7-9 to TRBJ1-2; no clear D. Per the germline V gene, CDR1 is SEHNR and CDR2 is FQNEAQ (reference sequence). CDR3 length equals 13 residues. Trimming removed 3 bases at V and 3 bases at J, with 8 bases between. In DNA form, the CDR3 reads TGTGCCAGCAGCTTGGGCAGCGACTATGGCTACACCTTC. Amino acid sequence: CASSLGSDYGYTF.

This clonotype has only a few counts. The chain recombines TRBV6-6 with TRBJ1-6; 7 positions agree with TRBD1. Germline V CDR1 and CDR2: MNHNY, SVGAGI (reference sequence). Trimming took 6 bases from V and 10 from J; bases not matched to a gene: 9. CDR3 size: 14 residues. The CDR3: CASSSGTAASPLHF. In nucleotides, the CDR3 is TGTGCCAGCAGCTCCGGGACAGCAGCCTCACCCCTCCACTTT.

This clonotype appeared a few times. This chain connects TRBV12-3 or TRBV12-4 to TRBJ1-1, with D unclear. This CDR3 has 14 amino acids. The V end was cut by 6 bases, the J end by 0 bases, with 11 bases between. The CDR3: CASSPQAMNTEAFF. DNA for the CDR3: TGTGCCAGCAGCCCCCAGGCCATGAACACTGAAGCTTTCTTT.

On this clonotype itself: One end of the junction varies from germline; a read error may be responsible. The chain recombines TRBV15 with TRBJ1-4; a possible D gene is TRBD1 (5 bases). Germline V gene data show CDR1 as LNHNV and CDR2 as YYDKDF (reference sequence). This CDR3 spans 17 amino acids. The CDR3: CATGRVGRGTTNEKLFF. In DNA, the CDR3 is TGTGCCACCGGCAGAGTGGGGAGGGGAACAACTAATGAAAAACTGTTTTTT. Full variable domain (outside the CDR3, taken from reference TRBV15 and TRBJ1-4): DAMVIQNPRYQVTQFGKPVTLSCSQTLNHNVMYWYQQKSSQAPKLLFHYYDKDFNNEADTPDNFQSRRPNTSFCFLDIRSPGLGDTAMYLCATGRVGRGTTNEKLFFGSGTQLSVL.

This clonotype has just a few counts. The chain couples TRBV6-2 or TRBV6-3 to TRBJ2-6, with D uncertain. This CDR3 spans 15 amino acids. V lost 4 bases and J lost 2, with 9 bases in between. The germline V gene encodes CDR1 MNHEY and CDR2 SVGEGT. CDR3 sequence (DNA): TGTGCCAGCAGTTTAACAGCCCCTGGGGCCAACGTCCTGACTTTC. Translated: CASSLTAPGANVLTF.

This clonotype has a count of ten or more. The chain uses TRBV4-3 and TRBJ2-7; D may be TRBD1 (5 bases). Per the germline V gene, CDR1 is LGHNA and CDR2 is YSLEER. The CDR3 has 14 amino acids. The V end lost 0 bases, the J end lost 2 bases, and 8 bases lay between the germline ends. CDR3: CASSQDQGPYEQYF. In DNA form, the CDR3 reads TGCGCCAGCAGCCAAGATCAGGGCCCCTACGAGCAGTACTTC.

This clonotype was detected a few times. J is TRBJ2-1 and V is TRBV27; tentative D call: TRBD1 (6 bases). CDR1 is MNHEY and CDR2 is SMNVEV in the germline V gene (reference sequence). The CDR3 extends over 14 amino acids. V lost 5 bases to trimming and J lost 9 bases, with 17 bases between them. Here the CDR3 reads CASSLLYREGEQFF. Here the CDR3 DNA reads TGTGCCAGCAGTCTCCTTTACAGGGAAGGTGAGCAGTTCTTC.

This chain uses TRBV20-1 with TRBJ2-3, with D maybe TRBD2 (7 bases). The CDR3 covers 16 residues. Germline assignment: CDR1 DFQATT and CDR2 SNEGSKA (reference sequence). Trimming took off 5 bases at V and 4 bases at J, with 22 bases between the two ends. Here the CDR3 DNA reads TGCAGTGCTTCCTCAAAGAAAGGGGGGGTTTCAGATACGCAGTATTTT. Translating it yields CSASSKKGGVSDTQYF.

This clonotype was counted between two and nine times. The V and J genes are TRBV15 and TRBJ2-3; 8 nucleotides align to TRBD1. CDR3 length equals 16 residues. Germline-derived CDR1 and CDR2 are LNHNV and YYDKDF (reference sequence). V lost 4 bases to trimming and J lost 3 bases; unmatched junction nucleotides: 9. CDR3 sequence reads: CATSTRTGQITDTQYF. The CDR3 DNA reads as TGTGCCACCAGCACCCGGACAGGGCAGATAACAGATACGCAGTATTTT.

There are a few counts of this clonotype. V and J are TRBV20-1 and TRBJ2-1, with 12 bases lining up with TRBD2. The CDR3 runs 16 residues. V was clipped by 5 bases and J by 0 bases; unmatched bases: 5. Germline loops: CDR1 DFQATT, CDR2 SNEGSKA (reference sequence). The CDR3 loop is CSAPQTSGGSYNEQFF. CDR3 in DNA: TGCAGTGCTCCTCAGACTAGCGGGGGCTCCTACAATGAGCAGTTCTTC.

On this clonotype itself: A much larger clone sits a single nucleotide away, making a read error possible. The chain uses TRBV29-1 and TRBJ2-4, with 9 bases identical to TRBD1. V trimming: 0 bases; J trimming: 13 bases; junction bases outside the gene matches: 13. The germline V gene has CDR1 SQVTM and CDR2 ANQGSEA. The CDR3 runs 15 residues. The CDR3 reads CSVEEQGALSYGQYF. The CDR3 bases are TGCAGCGTTGAAGAACAGGGGGCCCTCTCCTACGGGCAGTACTTC.

CDR3 bases: TGTGCCAGCAGTGTGAACGGTGACAATGAGCAGTACTTC. Protein product: CASSVNGDNEQYF. This chain links TRBV2 with TRBJ2-5; D gene unclear. In germline, CDR1 is SNHLY, CDR2 FYNNEI. CDR3 length: 13 residues. The V gene lost 4 bases and the J gene lost 11 bases, with 17 bases spanning the gap.

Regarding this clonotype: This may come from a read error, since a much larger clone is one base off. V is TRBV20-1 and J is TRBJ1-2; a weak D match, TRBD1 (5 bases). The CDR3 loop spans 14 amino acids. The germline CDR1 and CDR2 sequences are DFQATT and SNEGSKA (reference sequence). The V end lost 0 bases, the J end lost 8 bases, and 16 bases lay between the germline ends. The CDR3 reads CSARDVGTLGGYTF. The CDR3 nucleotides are TGCAGTGCTAGAGATGTAGGGACCCTCGGCGGCTACACCTTC.

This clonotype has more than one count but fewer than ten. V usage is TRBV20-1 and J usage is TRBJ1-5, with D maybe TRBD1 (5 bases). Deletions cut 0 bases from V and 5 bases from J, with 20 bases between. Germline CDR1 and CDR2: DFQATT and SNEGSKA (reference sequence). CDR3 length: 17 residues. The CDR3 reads CSARDYKSGAGDQPQHF. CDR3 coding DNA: TGCAGTGCTAGAGATTATAAGAGCGGGGCAGGTGATCAGCCCCAGCATTTT.

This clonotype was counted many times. CDR3 DNA: TGTGCCAGCAACCAGACCCGTCCACCATTTAATACGCAGTATTTT. Its protein is CASNQTRPPFNTQYF. V is TRBV12-3 or TRBV12-4 and J is TRBJ2-3; D is unresolved. V dropped 7 bases and J dropped 7 bases, with 21 bases sitting between them. The CDR3 covers 15 residues.

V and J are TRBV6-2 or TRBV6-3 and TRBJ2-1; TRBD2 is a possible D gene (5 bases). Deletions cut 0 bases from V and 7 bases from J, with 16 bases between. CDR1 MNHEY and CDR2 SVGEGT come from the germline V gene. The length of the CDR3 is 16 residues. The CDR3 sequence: CASSYSIAGSRNEQFF. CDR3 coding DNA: TGTGCCAGCAGTTACTCGATTGCGGGCAGCAGAAATGAGCAGTTCTTC.

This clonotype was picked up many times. The CDR3 DNA reads as TGCGCCAGCAGCCTCCCGGGACTCGCGAGCTCCTACAATGAGCAGTTCTTC. Translation gives CASSLPGLASSYNEQFF. The gene calls are TRBV5-1 and TRBJ2-1, with a weak D call TRBD2 (6 bases). V lost 4 bases to trimming and J lost 0 bases, with 17 bases between them. This CDR3 spans 17 amino acids. Germline V gives CDR1 SGHRS, CDR2 YFSETQ.

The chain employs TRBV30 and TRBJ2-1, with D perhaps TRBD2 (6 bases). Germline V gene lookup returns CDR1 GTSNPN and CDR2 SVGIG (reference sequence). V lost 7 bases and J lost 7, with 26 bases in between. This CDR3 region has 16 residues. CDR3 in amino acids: CAFQEGHIEGINEQFF. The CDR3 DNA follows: TGTGCCTTCCAGGAGGGGCATATTGAGGGAATAAATGAGCAGTTCTTC.

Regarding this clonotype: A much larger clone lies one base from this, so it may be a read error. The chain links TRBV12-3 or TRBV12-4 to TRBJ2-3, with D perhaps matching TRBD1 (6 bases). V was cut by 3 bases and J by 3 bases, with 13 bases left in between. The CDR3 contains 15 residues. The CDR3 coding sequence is TGTGCCAGCAGTTTGAGGACAGCCAGAACAGATACGCAGTATTTT. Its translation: CASSLRTARTDTQYF.

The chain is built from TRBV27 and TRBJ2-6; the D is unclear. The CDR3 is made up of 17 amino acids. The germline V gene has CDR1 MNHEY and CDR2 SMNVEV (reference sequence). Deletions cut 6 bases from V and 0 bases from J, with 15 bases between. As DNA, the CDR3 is TGTGCCAGCAGCTCCCTAGGACGGCCCTCTGGGGCCAACGTCCTGACTTTC. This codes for CASSSLGRPSGANVLTF.

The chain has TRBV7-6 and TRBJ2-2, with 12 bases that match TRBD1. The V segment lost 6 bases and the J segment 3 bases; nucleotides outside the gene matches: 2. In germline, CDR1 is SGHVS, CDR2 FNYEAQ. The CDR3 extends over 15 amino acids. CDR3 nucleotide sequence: TGTGCCAGCAGGGGACAGGGGGCCGACACCGGGGAGCTGTTTTTT. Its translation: CASRGQGADTGELFF.

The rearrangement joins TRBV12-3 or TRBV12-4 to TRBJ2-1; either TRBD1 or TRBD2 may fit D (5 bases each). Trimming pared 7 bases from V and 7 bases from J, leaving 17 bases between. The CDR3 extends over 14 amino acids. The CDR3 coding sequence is TGTGCCAGCACCCTCCCGGGGCAGTGGAATGAGCAGTTCTTC. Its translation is CASTLPGQWNEQFF.

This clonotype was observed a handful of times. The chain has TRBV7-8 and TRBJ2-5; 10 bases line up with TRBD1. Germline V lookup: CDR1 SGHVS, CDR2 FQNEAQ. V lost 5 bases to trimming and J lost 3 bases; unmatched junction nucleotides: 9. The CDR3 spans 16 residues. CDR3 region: CASSPLTGGLEETQYF. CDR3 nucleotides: TGTGCCAGCAGCCCCCTGACAGGGGGCTTGGAAGAGACCCAGTACTTC.

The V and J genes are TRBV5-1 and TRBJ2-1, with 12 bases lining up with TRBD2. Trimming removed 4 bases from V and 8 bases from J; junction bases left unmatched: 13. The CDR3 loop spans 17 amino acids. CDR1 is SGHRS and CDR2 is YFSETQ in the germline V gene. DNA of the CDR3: TGCGCCAGCAGCCCCAACCCGGGACTAGCGGGTCGGGATGAGCAGTTCTTC. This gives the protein CASSPNPGLAGRDEQFF.

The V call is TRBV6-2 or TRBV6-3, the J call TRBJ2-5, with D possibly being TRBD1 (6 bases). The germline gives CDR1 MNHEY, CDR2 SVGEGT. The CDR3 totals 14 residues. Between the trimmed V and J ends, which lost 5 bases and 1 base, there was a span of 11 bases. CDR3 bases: TGTGCCAGCAGTAGGGGACACCTCCAAGAGACCCAGTACTTC. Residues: CASSRGHLQETQYF.

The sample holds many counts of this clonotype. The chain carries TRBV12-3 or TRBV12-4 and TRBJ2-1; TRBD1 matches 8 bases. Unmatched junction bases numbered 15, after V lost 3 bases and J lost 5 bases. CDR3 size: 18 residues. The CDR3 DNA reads TGTGCCAGCAGTTTCCTCATATACAGGGGGAGAACGCACAATGAGCAGTTCTTC. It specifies CASSFLIYRGRTHNEQFF.